Included here is one TCR beta chain sequence, with context. Its matching antigen is unknown. Expansion with viral peptide pools was applied to antigen-specific CD4+ T cells by the ViraFEST assay prior to sequencing. Culturing for around eleven days preceded CD4+ T cell isolation. Vaccine recipients had no previous SARS-CoV-2 infection; their nucleocapsid antibodies were negative. With around 9.4 ug/ml peptides and 7.5 to 10 IU/ml IL-2, a few million PBMC per well were cultured. This sample is drawn from a study of vaccination effects on CD4 cells after COVID-19. Study information: It was two doses of either the BNT162b2 or mRNA-1273 vaccine that participants received.

Repertoires were generated with immunoSEQ multiplex PCR, while TCRdb's copy carries only in-frame clones and drops some. The sample shows tens of thousands of clones, around 78% of them seen only once. The study, taken as a whole, reports: After vaccination, at late timepoints, clones induced by infection and by vaccine contracted markedly. Recruitment yielded few convalescent patients, and the study had no early post-infection timepoints.

The source of this sequence is a human donor who received a COVID-19 vaccine. This specimen consisted of CD4+ T cells from PBMCs cultured with HCoV-OC43 spike peptides, obtained before COVID-19 vaccination. The subset was: HCoV-OC43 spike overlapping peptide pool stimulation.

DNA of the CDR3: TGTGCCAGCAGCCCGGGTGGACTGTTGAACACTGAAGCTTTCTTT. Translation gives CASSPGGLLNTEAFF. The rearrangement uses TRBV11-1 and TRBJ1-1; D call uncertain. The germline V gene encodes CDR1 SGHAT and CDR2 FQDESV (reference sequence). The CDR3 has 15 amino acids. Trimming shortened V by 5 bases and J by 0 bases, and 13 bases separated the two germline ends.